This T cell receptor beta chain was observed in a study of T cells expressing NK-cell markers. Study overall: All TCR beta repertoires analysed originated from sorted CD3+CD56+NKG2C+, CD3+CD56+NKG2C- and CD3+CD56-NKG2C+ T cells. Just one sequenced donor of eight was HCMV-seronegative, while seven were seropositive.

TCRdb re-called the 5' RACE reads and gives one entry per CDR3 protein, without DNA. The record lists about 160,000 distinct CDR3 sequences, of which the ten most abundant hold under 20%. CDR1 is SGHKS, CDR2 YYEKEE, per germline (reference sequence). This CDR3 comprises 13 residues. What was sequenced was blood T cells: a sorted CD56 or NKG2C T cell subset, CD4+ or CD8+ T cells, or bulk PBMC T cells (not recorded which). The TCR originated in a woman aged 18-70 years in good health. The chain carries TRBV5-5 and TRBJ2-5; TCRdb picks TRBD1, but there is no DNA to check that call. The CDR3 reads CASSIQGKETQYF.